This TCR beta chain was documented in a study of OX40 agonist ivuxolimab in advanced cancers. Regarding the study as a whole: Among the least clonally expanded were partial responders at 0.1-3.0 mg/kg. Averaging showed that CD8+ T cells had more expanded clones than CD4+ did.

Generated by immunoSEQ multiplex PCR, the TCRdb table keeps only in-frame clones and is missing some. The sample lists about 70,000 clones, about 91% seen once, with 0.7% to 1% in the top ten. The CDR3 is 13 amino acids. Trimming took off 5 bases at V and 6 bases at J, with 13 bases between the two ends. Looked up from germline, CDR1 is SGHTA and CDR2 is FQGTGA. As to this clone: Its antigen remains unidentified.

This TCR came from an adult with an advanced solid tumor such as melanoma, head and neck, liver or kidney cancer. The J gene is TRBJ1-1, the V gene TRBV7-3; maybe TRBD1 (5 bases). This sample comprised CD4+ or CD8+ T cells sorted from blood, obtained in a trial of the OX40 agonist ivuxolimab. This CDR3 is CASSPQETSEAFF. In DNA, the CDR3 is TGTGCCAGCAGCCCACAGGAAACTTCTGAAGCTTTCTTT.